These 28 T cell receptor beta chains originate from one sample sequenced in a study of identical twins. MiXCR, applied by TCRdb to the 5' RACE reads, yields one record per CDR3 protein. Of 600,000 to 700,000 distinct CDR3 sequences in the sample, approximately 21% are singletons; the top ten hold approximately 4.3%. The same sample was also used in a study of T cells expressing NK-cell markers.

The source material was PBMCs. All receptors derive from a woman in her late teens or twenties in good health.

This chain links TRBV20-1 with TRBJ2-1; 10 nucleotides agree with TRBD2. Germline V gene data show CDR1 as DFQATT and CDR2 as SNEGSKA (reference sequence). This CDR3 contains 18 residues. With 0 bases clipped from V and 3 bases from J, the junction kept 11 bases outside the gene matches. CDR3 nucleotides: TGCAGTGCTAGAGACCCAGCCGGGACTAGCGCCGTCTACAATGAGCAGTTCTTC. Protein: CSARDPAGTSAVYNEQFF.

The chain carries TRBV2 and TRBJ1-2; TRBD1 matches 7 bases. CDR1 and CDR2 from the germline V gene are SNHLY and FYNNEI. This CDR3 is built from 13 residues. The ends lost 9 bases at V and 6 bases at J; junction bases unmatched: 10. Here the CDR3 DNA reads TGTGCCAGTGGAGACAGGGTGGAGAATGGCTACACCTTC. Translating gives CASGDRVENGYTF.

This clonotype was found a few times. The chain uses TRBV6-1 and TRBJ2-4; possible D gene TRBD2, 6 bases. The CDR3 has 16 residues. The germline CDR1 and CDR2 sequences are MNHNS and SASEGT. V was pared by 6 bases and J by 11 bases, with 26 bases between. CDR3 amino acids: CASSLTALTPSGVQYF. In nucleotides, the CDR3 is TGTGCCAGCAGCCTCACCGCCTTGACTCCCTCGGGGGTTCAGTACTTC.

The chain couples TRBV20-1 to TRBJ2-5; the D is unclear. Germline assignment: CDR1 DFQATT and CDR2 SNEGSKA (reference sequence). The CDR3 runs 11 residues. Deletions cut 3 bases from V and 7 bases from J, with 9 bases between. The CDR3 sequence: CSARPDGTQYF. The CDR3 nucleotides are TGCAGTGCTAGGCCCGATGGGACCCAGTACTTC.

The CDR3 sequence: CASSLRSGWGEKLFF. The CDR3 region has the DNA TGTGCCAGCAGCTTGAGATCCGGATGGGGTGAAAAACTGTTTTTT. The chain uses TRBV5-6 and TRBJ1-4; D is undetermined. Germline assignment: CDR1 SGHDT and CDR2 YYEEEE. The CDR3 sequence is 15 residues long. V gave up 1 base and J gave up 7 bases, with 14 bases separating them.

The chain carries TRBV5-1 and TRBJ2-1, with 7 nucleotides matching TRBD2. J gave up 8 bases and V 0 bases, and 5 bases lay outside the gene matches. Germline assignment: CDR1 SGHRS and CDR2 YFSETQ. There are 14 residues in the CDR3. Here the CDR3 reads CASSLAGGVDEQFF. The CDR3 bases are TGCGCCAGCAGCTTGGCTGGGGGGGTCGATGAGCAGTTCTTC.

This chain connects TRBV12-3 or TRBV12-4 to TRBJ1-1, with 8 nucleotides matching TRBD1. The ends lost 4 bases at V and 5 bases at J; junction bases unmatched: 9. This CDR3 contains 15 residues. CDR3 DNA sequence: TGTGCCAGCAGTTCGCGCGGACAGGGCATTACTGAAGCTTTCTTT. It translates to CASSSRGQGITEAFF.

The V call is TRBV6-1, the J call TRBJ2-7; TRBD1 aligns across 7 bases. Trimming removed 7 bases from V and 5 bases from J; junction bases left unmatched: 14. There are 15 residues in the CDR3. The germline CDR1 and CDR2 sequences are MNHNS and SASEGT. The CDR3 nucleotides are TGTGCCAGCAAAAAAACAGGGGCGGCTGGGAACGAGCAGTACTTC. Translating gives CASKKTGAAGNEQYF.

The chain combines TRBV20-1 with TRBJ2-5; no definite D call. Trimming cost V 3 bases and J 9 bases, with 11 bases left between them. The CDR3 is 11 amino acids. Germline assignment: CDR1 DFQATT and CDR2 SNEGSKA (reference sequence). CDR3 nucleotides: TGCAGTGCTAGTCGGGCCGAGGCCCAGTACTTC. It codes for CSASRAEAQYF.

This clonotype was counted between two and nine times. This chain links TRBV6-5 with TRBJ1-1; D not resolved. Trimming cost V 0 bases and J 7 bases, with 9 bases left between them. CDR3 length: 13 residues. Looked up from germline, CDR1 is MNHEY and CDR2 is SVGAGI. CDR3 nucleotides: TGTGCCAGCAGTTACTCGTCACTAGTTGAAGCTTTCTTT. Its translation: CASSYSSLVEAFF.

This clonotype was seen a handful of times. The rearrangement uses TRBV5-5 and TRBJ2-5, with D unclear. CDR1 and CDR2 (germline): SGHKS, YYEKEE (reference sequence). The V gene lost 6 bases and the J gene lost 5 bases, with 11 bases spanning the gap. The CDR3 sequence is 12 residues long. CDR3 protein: CASILDGETQYF. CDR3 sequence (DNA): TGTGCCAGCATCCTGGACGGGGAGACCCAGTACTTC.

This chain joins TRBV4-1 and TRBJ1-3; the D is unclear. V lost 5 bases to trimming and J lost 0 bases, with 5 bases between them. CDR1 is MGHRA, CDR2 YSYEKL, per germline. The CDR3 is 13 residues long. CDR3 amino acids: CASSILSGNTIYF. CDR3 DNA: TGCGCCAGCAGCATCCTCTCTGGAAACACCATATATTTT.

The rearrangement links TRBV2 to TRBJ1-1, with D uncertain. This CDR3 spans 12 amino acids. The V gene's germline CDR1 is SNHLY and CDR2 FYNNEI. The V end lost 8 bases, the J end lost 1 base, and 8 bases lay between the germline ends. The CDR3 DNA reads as TGTGCCAGCCTGGAGCGGAACACTGAAGCTTTCTTT. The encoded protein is CASLERNTEAFF. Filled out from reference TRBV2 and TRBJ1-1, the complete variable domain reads EPEVTQTPSHQVTQMGQEVILRCVPISNHLYFYWYRQILGQKVEFLVSFYNNEISEKSEIFDDQFSVERPDGSNFTLKIRSTKLEDSAMYFCASLERNTEAFFGQGTRLTVV.

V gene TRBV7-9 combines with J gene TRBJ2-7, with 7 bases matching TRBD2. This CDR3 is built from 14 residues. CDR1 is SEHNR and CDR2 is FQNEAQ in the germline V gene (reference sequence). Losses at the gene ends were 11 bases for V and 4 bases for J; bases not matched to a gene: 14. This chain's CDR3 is CAAGVERHSYEQYF. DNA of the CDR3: TGTGCCGCGGGGGTGGAACGGCATTCGTACGAGCAGTACTTC.

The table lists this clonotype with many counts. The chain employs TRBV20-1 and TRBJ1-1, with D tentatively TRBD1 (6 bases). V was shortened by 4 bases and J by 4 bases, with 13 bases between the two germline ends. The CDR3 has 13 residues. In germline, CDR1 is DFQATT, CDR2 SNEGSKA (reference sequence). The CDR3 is CSAIHRASTEAFF. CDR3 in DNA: TGCAGTGCTATACACAGGGCGAGCACTGAAGCTTTCTTT.

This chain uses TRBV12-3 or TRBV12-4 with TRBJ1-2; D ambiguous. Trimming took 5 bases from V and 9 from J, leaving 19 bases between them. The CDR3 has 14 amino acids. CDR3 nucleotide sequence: TGTGCCAGCAGTCCGCGGGTCCGACTATGGAGCTACACCTTC. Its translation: CASSPRVRLWSYTF.

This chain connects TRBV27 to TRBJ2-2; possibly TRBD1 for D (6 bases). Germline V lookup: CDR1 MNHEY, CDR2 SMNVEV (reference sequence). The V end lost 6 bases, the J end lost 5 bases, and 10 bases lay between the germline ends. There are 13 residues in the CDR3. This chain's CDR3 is CASSNRETGELFF. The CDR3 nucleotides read TGTGCCAGCAGCAACAGGGAAACCGGGGAGCTGTTTTTT.

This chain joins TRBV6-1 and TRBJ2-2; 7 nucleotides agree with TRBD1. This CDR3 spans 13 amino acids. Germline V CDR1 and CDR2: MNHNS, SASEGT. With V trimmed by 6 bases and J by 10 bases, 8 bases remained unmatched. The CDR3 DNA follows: TGTGCCAGCAGCGTAAAGGACAGGACGGAGCTGTTTTTT. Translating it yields CASSVKDRTELFF.

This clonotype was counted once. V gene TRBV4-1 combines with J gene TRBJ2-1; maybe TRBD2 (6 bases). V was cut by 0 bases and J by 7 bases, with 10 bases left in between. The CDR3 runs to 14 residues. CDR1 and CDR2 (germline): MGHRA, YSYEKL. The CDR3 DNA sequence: TGCGCCAGCAGCCAAGAGGCCCGGGGGAATGAGCAGTTCTTC. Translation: CASSQEARGNEQFF.

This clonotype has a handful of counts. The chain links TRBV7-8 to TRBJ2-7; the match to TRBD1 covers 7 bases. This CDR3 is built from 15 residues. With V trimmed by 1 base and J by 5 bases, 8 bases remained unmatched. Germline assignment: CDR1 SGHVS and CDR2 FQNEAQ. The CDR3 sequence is CASSLDLRQGDEQYF. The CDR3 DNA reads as TGTGCCAGCAGCTTAGATCTAAGGCAGGGGGACGAGCAGTACTTC.

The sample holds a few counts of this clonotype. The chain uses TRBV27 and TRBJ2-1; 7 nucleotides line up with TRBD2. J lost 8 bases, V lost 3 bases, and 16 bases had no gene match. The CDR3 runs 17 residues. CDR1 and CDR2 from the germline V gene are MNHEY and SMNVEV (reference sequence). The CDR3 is CASSFVGGASGRDEQFF. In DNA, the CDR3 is TGTGCCAGCAGTTTTGTGGGAGGAGCTAGCGGAAGGGATGAGCAGTTCTTC.

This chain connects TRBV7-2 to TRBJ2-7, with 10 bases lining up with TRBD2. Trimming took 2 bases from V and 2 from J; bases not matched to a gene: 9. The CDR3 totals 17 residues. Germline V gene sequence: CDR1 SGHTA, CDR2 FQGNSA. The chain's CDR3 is CASSLKEGLAETYEQYF. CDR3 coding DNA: TGTGCCAGCAGCTTAAAGGAAGGACTAGCGGAAACCTACGAGCAGTACTTC.

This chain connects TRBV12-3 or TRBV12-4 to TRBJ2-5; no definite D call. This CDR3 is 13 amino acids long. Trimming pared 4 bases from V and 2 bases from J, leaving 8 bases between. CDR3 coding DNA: TGTGCCAGCAGTTGGATGGGACAAGAGACCCAGTACTTC. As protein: CASSWMGQETQYF.

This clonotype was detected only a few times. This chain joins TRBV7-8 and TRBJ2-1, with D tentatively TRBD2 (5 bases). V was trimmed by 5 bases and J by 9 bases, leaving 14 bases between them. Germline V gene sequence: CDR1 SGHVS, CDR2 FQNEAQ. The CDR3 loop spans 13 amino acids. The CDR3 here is CASSATSYGEQFF. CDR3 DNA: TGTGCCAGCAGCGCTACTAGTTACGGTGAGCAGTTCTTC.

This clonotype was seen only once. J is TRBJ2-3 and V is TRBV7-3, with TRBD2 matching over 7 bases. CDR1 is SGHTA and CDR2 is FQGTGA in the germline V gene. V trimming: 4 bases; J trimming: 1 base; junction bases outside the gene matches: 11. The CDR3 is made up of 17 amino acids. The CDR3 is CASSYGPPSGGTDTQYF. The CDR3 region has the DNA TGTGCCAGCAGCTACGGTCCCCCCAGCGGGGGCACAGATACGCAGTATTTT. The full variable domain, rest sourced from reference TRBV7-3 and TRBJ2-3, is GAGVSQTPSNKVTEKGKYVELRCDPISGHTALYWYRQSLGQGPEFLIYFQGTGAADDSGLPNDRFFAVRPEGSVSTLKIQRTERGDSAVYLCASSYGPPSGGTDTQYFGPGTRLTVL.

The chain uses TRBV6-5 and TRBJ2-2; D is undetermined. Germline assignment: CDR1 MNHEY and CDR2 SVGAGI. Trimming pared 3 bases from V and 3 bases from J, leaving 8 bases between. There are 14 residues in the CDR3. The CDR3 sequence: CASSYLLDTGELFF. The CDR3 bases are TGTGCCAGCAGTTATTTACTCGACACCGGGGAGCTGTTTTTT.

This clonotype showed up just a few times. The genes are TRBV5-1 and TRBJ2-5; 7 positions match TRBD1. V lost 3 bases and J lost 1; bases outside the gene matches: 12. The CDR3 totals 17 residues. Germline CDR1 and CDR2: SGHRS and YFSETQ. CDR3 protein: CASSWRTGTMTQETQYF. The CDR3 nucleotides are TGCGCCAGCAGCTGGAGGACAGGCACTATGACCCAAGAGACCCAGTACTTC.

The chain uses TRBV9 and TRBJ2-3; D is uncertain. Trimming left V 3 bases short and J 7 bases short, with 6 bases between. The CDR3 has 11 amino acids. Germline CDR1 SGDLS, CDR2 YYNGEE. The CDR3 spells CASSESYTQYF. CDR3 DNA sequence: TGTGCCAGCAGCGAGAGTTATACGCAGTATTTT.